Following are 2 T cell receptor beta chains from one sample sequenced in a study of blood T cell repertoires in COVID-19. Clones were read by immunoSEQ multiplex PCR, and TCRdb kept only the in-frame ones, dropping some. Of about 160,000 clones in the sample, around 84% were seen once. The sequenced sample was peripheral blood. These receptors all stem from a man aged 70-80 years with acute or convalescent COVID-19.

The rearrangement links TRBV5-1 to TRBJ2-3; 9 bases agree with TRBD1. After removal of 2 bases from V and 3 bases from J, the junction contained 4 bases not matched to a gene. The germline V gene has CDR1 SGHRS and CDR2 YFSETQ. CDR3 length: 15 residues. The CDR3 coding sequence is TGCGCCAGCAGCTTCCAGACAGGGGGAACAGATACGCAGTATTTT. It is translated as CASSFQTGGTDTQYF.

The V gene is TRBV10-3, the J gene TRBJ2-7; 8 bases map to TRBD1. The CDR3 is made up of 13 amino acids. V lost 4 bases and J lost 6; bases outside the gene matches: 5. The V gene's germline CDR1 is ENHRY and CDR2 SYGVKD. This chain's CDR3 is CAISGGDRGEQYF. The CDR3 DNA reads as TGTGCCATCAGTGGGGGAGACAGGGGCGAGCAGTACTTC.